The next 20 T cell receptor beta chains were all read from a single sample in a study of cytomegalovirus exposure and HLA in healthy donors. The PCR ran on 60 Vbeta and 13 Jbeta primers. The method was immunoSEQ multiplex PCR; TCRdb's version includes in-frame clones alone and lacks a portion of them. Of about 160,000 clones listed, 60% to 80% are singletons. Sequencing was performed on PBMCs. The source is a man younger than 35 in good health and CMV-seropositive.

This chain connects TRBV19 to TRBJ1-1, with D possibly matching TRBD1 (6 bases). Germline assignment: CDR1 LNHDA and CDR2 SQIVND (reference sequence). V was shortened by 5 bases and J by 5 bases, with 15 bases between the two germline ends. The CDR3 is 14 residues long. CDR3 in amino acids: CASSHLDRLTEAFF. As DNA, the CDR3 is TGTGCCAGTAGTCACTTAGACAGGTTGACTGAAGCTTTCTTT. The whole variable domain, remainder taken from reference TRBV19 and TRBJ1-1, is DGGITQSPKYLFRKEGQNVTLSCEQNLNHDAMYWYRQDPGQGLRLIYYSQIVNDFQKGDIAEGYSVSREKKESFPLTVTSAQKNPTAFYLCASSHLDRLTEAFFGQGTRLTVV.

The rearrangement uses TRBV5-6 and TRBJ2-7; TRBD1 agrees at 9 bases. The CDR3 loop spans 14 amino acids. Unmatched junction bases numbered 5, after V lost 3 bases and J lost 4 bases. The germline CDR1 and CDR2 sequences are SGHDT and YYEEEE. The CDR3 DNA reads as TGTGCCAGCAGCTGGAAGGGACAGGGATACGAGCAGTACTTC. Residues: CASSWKGQGYEQYF.

The V call is TRBV6-6, the J call TRBJ2-3, with D perhaps TRBD2 (7 bases). Germline V gives CDR1 MNHNY, CDR2 SVGAGI (reference sequence). This CDR3 region has 15 residues. Deletions cut 4 bases from V and 4 bases from J, with 15 bases between. The CDR3 DNA follows: TGTGCCAGCAGTTTTTCGGGGGGCGGCGCAGATACGCAGTATTTT. It is translated as CASSFSGGGADTQYF.

This chain joins TRBV27 and TRBJ1-4; D may be TRBD1 (5 bases). CDR3 length: 19 residues. Trimming shortened V by 2 bases and J by 3 bases, and 22 bases separated the two germline ends. The germline gives CDR1 MNHEY, CDR2 SMNVEV (reference sequence). The chain's CDR3 is CASSLNFQDGGGSNEKLFF. The DNA for the CDR3 is TGTGCCAGCAGTTTAAATTTTCAGGACGGGGGGGGATCTAATGAAAAACTGTTTTTT.

This clone was recorded only once. This sequence joins TRBV11-2 and TRBJ2-1; TRBD2 agrees at 13 bases. The ends lost 3 bases at V and 14 bases at J; junction bases unmatched: 19. Germline-derived CDR1 and CDR2 are SGHAT and FQNNGV. This CDR3 is built from 18 residues. DNA of the CDR3: TGTGCCAGCAGCTTGGAGAATGGACTAGCGGGAGTCATAGGTATTGAGTTCTTC. Protein: CASSLENGLAGVIGIEFF.

The chain carries TRBV6-5 and TRBJ2-1; 13 bases line up with TRBD2. The CDR3 consists of 15 residues. Germline V CDR1 and CDR2: MNHEY, SVGAGI. Unmatched junction bases numbered 6, after V lost 6 bases and J lost 7 bases. The CDR3 protein is CASSRLAGGINEQFF. Here the CDR3 DNA reads TGTGCCAGCAGCAGACTAGCGGGAGGTATAAATGAGCAGTTCTTC.

The chain carries TRBV18 and TRBJ2-7, with TRBD2 identical over 7 bases. The CDR3 totals 16 residues. Germline V gene lookup returns CDR1 KGHSH and CDR2 LQKENI. The V gene end was trimmed by 4 bases and the J gene end by 0 bases; junction bases not matched to a gene: 9. The CDR3 sequence is CASSRVGLAVSYEQYF. The CDR3 coding sequence is TGTGCCAGCTCACGCGTGGGGCTAGCGGTCTCCTACGAGCAGTACTTC. The entire variable domain, with the rest obtained from reference TRBV18 and TRBJ2-7, is as follows: NAGVMQNPRHLVRRRGQEARLRCSPMKGHSHVYWYRQLPEEGLKFMVYLQKENIIDESGMPKERFSAEFPKEGPSILRIQQVVRGDSAAYFCASSRVGLAVSYEQYFGPGTRLTVT.

This rearrangement joins TRBV4-3 to TRBJ2-7; D perhaps matches TRBD2 (6 bases). Germline CDR1 LGHNA, CDR2 YSLEER. V was pared by 2 bases and J by 2 bases, with 13 bases between. CDR3 size: 15 residues. For the CDR3, the DNA is TGCGCCAGCAGCCAATCTATGCGGGGAACCTACGAGCAGTACTTC. Translation: CASSQSMRGTYEQYF.

CDR3 loop: CASHGAGELFF. The DNA of the CDR3 is TGTGCCAGTCACGGGGCCGGGGAGCTGTTTTTT. The chain couples TRBV6-6 to TRBJ2-2; tentative D call: TRBD2 (5 bases). CDR3 length: 11 residues. From germline, CDR1 is MNHNY and CDR2 SVGAGI (reference sequence). Trimming pared 9 bases from V and 6 bases from J, leaving 8 bases between.

The rearrangement uses TRBV10-3 and TRBJ2-2; 7 bases agree with TRBD2. Trimming removed 0 bases from V and 6 bases from J; junction bases left unmatched: 7. CDR1 ENHRY and CDR2 SYGVKD come from the germline V gene. The CDR3 has 16 amino acids. CDR3 amino acids: CAISESTASGSGELFF. CDR3 bases: TGTGCCATCAGTGAGTCGACTGCTAGCGGCTCCGGGGAGCTGTTTTTT.

The rearrangement uses TRBV5-5 and TRBJ2-7, with D hard to call. Germline CDR1 is SGHKS and CDR2 is YYEKEE (reference sequence). Trimming removed 0 bases from V and 6 bases from J, with 13 bases in between. The CDR3 covers 14 residues. The DNA of the CDR3 is TGTGCCAGCAGCTTGGTGCCTTCACTACTCGAGCAGTACTTC. This encodes CASSLVPSLLEQYF.

This clone was counted between two and nine times. The chain combines TRBV5-1 with TRBJ1-4; D is ambiguous. Germline V gene lookup returns CDR1 SGHRS and CDR2 YFSETQ. The ends were cut back, 4 bases at V and 0 bases at J, with 7 bases in the middle. The CDR3 length is 14 residues. The CDR3 loop is CASSNRATNEKLFF. The DNA for the CDR3 is TGCGCCAGCAGCAACCGGGCAACTAATGAAAAACTGTTTTTT. Together with reference TRBV5-1 and TRBJ1-4, the CDR3 gives the full variable domain: KAGVTQTPRYLIKTRGQQVTLSCSPISGHRSVSWYQQTPGQGLQFLFEYFSETQRNKGNFPGRFSGRQFSNSRSEMNVSTLELGDSALYLCASSNRATNEKLFFGSGTQLSVL.

This clone has a handful of counts. The CDR3 reads CASSLTAGWAEQYTGELFF. The CDR3 DNA follows: TGTGCCAGCAGCTTAACGGCGGGTTGGGCAGAACAGTACACCGGGGAGCTGTTTTTT. The V and J genes are TRBV7-3 and TRBJ2-2; D may be TRBD2 (5 bases). CDR3 size: 19 residues. The V and J ends lost 0 bases and 3 bases respectively, with 20 bases between them. Germline CDR1 is SGHTA and CDR2 is FQGTGA.

This clone was counted between two and nine times. The chain carries TRBV6-1 and TRBJ1-5; TRBD1 might be the D (6 bases). The CDR3 is 18 residues long. In germline, CDR1 is MNHNS, CDR2 SASEGT. The V and J ends lost 2 bases and 1 base respectively, with 18 bases between them. The chain's CDR3 is CASSERSGQRFSNQPQHF. CDR3 nucleotide sequence: TGTGCCAGCAGTGAACGTTCAGGACAGCGCTTCAGCAATCAGCCCCAGCATTTT.

The chain uses TRBV5-5 and TRBJ2-5; D unresolved. Germline loops: CDR1 SGHKS, CDR2 YYEKEE (reference sequence). CDR3 size: 14 residues. Trimming took 2 bases from V and 6 from J, leaving 14 bases between them. Here the CDR3 reads CASSFPGPSKTQYF. As DNA, the CDR3 is TGTGCCAGCAGCTTTCCAGGTCCGTCGAAGACCCAGTACTTC.

V gene TRBV6-5 combines with J gene TRBJ1-2, with D maybe TRBD1 (5 bases). Looked up from germline, CDR1 is MNHEY and CDR2 is SVGAGI. V was cut by 7 bases and J by 1 base, with 10 bases left in between. The CDR3 has 13 residues. Written as DNA, the CDR3 is TGTGCCAGCAAACAAGACAGTAACTATGGCTACACCTTC. Protein sequence: CASKQDSNYGYTF.

This rearrangement joins TRBV6-4 to TRBJ2-1; 7 bases are shared with TRBD2. V was clipped by 4 bases and J by 7 bases; unmatched bases: 4. Germline assignment: CDR1 MRHNA and CDR2 SNTAGT. The CDR3 spans 13 residues. CDR3 DNA: TGTGCCAGCAGTGTAACCGGGGGGAATGAGCAGTTCTTC. This translates into CASSVTGGNEQFF.

This clone came up a few times. The V call is TRBV6-6, the J call TRBJ1-1, with D perhaps matching TRBD1 (5 bases). CDR1 is MNHNY, CDR2 SVGAGI, per germline (reference sequence). CDR3 length equals 14 residues. The ends were cut back, 0 bases at V and 4 bases at J, with 9 bases in the middle. Written as DNA, the CDR3 is TGTGCCAGCAGTTACTCGGGGGGGGGCACTGAAGCTTTCTTT. It is translated as CASSYSGGGTEAFF.

The chain combines TRBV5-1 with TRBJ1-4, with 11 bases lining up with TRBD1. V gave up 3 bases and J gave up 3 bases; unmatched junction bases: 4. Germline CDR1 reads SGHRS; CDR2 reads YFSETQ. The CDR3 spans 16 residues. CDR3 sequence: CASSWGQGGANEKLFF. As DNA, the CDR3 is TGCGCCAGCAGCTGGGGACAGGGGGGGGCTAATGAAAAACTGTTTTTT.

The chain joins TRBV4-1 to TRBJ2-7; 7 nucleotides agree with TRBD2. The CDR3 is 16 amino acids. The germline CDR1 and CDR2 sequences are MGHRA and YSYEKL. Unmatched junction bases numbered 7, after V lost 1 base and J lost 1 base. The CDR3 spells CASSQGWEGWSYEQYF. The CDR3 DNA reads as TGCGCCAGCAGCCAAGGATGGGAGGGGTGGTCCTACGAGCAGTACTTC.